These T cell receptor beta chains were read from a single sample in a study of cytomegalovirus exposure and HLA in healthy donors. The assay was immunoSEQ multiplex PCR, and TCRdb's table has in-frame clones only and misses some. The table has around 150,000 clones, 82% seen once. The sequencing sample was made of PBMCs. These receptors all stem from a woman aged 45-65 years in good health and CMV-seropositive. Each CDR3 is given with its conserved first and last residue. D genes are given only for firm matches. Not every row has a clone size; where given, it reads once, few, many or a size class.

TGTGCCAGCAGCAATCTACAGGGGGGTTCCTACGAGCAGTACTTC CASSNLQGGSYEQYF TRBJ2-7 TRBD1 TRBV7-9 once
TGTGCCAGAGGCGGTGGGGGGCTGTTGGTAGCGGGAGTAAACTCAGGGCAGTTCTTC CARGGGGLLVAGVNSGQFF TRBJ2-1 TRBD2 TRBV2 .
TGTGCCAGCAGTCTGTCCTCAGGGACAGGAACTGAAGCTTTCTTT CASSLSSGTGTEAFF TRBJ1-1 TRBD1 TRBV2 few
TGTGCCAGCAGCGTAGCTCCCCCAGATACGCAGTATTTT CASSVAPPDTQYF TRBJ2-3 . TRBV9 once
TGTGCCAGTACTGTGACAGGGGCAGAGACCCAGTACTTC CASTVTGAETQYF TRBJ2-5 TRBD1 TRBV19 .
TGCGCCAGCAGCCAACTCTTCACAGGGGATACCTACGAGCAGTACTTC CASSQLFTGDTYEQYF TRBJ2-7 TRBD1 TRBV4-1 .
TGTGCCAGCTCACCAGACCAGGGGACTGAAAAACTGTTTTTT CASSPDQGTEKLFF TRBJ1-4 . TRBV18 .
TGCGCCAGCAGCTCGGAGGGACAAGAGACCCAGTACTTC CASSSEGQETQYF TRBJ2-5 . TRBV5-1 .
TGTGCCAGCACCCTACAGGGAACCGAGACCCAGTACTTC CASTLQGTETQYF TRBJ2-5 . TRBV11-2 .
TGTGCCAGCAGTCTGGGCGGGGGGACCCACACCGGGGAGCTGTTTTTT CASSLGGGTHTGELFF TRBJ2-2 TRBD2 TRBV6-6 .
TGTGCCAGCAGTTCAGGGACAACGCCCTACGAGGAGCCGTACTTC CASSSGTTPYEEPYF TRBJ2-7 . TRBV28 .
TGTGCCACCAGCAGAGGGAGGGCCGAGCAGTACTTC CATSRGRAEQYF TRBJ2-7 . TRBV15 .
TGTGCCAGCAGTCCCGGGGACTCAGAGACCCAGTACTTC CASSPGDSETQYF TRBJ2-5 . TRBV28 .
TGTGCCAGCACGGCTGGCGGGTGGCACTACAATGAGCAGTTCTTC CASTAGGWHYNEQFF TRBJ2-1 . TRBV19 once
TGTGCCAGCAGCCTTATTTATCAGCCCCAGCATTTT CASSLIYQPQHF TRBJ1-5 . TRBV5-8 .
TGTGCCAGCAGCCCCCCCTCGGAGGATATCGGTGGCTACACCTTC CASSPPSEDIGGYTF TRBJ1-2 . TRBV28 .
TGTGCCAGCAGTTTAGGAGGAAATAGCAATCAGCCCCAGCATTTT CASSLGGNSNQPQHF TRBJ1-5 . TRBV28 .
TGTGCCAGCATGGGACTAGCGGGGGGGCCCCGTGAGGATACGCAGTATTTT CASMGLAGGPREDTQYF TRBJ2-3 TRBD2 TRBV25-1 .
TGTTCCAGCAGCTTGACAGGGAATAGAGGCTATGGCTACACCTTC CSSSLTGNRGYGYTF TRBJ1-2 TRBD1 TRBV7-9 .
TGCGCCAGCAGCTTTGGCCTAGCGGGTGCTTATAATGAGCAGTTCTTC CASSFGLAGAYNEQFF TRBJ2-1 TRBD2 TRBV5-1 .
TGTGCCACCAGCACAGGACAGGGAGGAGGCTACACCTTC CATSTGQGGGYTF TRBJ1-2 TRBD1 TRBV15 .
TGTGCCAGCAGTTTAATAGGGACATACTCCTACGAGCAGTACTTC CASSLIGTYSYEQYF TRBJ2-7 . TRBV28 .
TGCGCCAGCAGCGGGGGGGTTTATGTCGATGAGCAGTTCTTC CASSGGVYVDEQFF TRBJ2-1 TRBD2 TRBV5-1 .
TGTGCCAGCAGCGCCGCTAGCGGGGGATACTCTAGCACAGATACGCAGTATTTT CASSAASGGYSSTDTQYF TRBJ2-3 TRBD2 TRBV7-9 .
TGTGCCATCAGTACCTTAGCGGGTGACAGTCCCTACAATGAGCAGTTCTTC CAISTLAGDSPYNEQFF TRBJ2-1 TRBD2 TRBV10-3 once
TGTGCCAGCAGCGCAGTCGGACAGGGGGGGACCTATGGCTACACCTTC CASSAVGQGGTYGYTF TRBJ1-2 TRBD1 TRBV9 once
TGTGCCAGCAGCATCCACCCAGGGTACTATGGCTACACCTTC CASSIHPGYYGYTF TRBJ1-2 . TRBV21-1 .
TGTGCCAGCAGAGGGGGGGTTACAGACAATCAGCCCCAGCATTTT CASRGGVTDNQPQHF TRBJ1-5 . TRBV2 .